This section outlines one T cell receptor (beta chain) sequence together with its context. Its cognate antigen is unknown. The sample originates from a study of T cell responses to AZD1222 COVID-19 vaccine. V was clipped by 1 base and J by 5 bases; unmatched bases: 9. Germline CDR1 reads SGHDN; CDR2 reads FVKESK. CDR3 length equals 17 residues. Study-level points and caveats: Scientists sampled the repertoires only once the peak T cell response had passed. Spike-specific TCR breadth and depth were elevated following two AZD1222 doses. Possibly, clonal diversity was underestimated; donors were largely white British and included more females.

Repertoires were generated with immunoSEQ multiplex PCR, while TCRdb's copy carries only in-frame clones and drops some. This table has about 120,000 clones, roughly nine tenths appearing once. Analyses pooled second doses at about 4 or about 12 weeks. The chain has TRBV14 and TRBJ2-2; the match to TRBD2 covers 8 bases. The TCR comes from an adult who received the AZD1222 COVID-19 vaccine. Source: peripheral blood, taken 28 days after the second AZD1222 dose. The CDR3 region is CASSQVGAGVVTGELFF. The CDR3 DNA is TGTGCCAGCAGCCAAGTCGGAGCGGGGGTGGTAACCGGGGAGCTGTTTTTT.